This T cell receptor beta chain is drawn from a study of OX40 agonist ivuxolimab in advanced cancers. Study details: Patients assigned to dose escalation were diagnosed with hepatocellular carcinoma, melanoma, renal cell or head and neck cancer.

To note about this clone: Its specificity is not known.

Study observations and caveats: The study did not work out the antigen specificity of the expanded peripheral T cells. CD4+ and CD8+ blood T cells expanded clonally by week 6 at 0.1 to 3.0 mg/kg.

Germline V gene sequence: CDR1 MGHRA, CDR2 YSYEKL. Trimming at V came to 6 bases and at J to 7 bases, leaving 10 bases not matched to a gene. The CDR3 loop spans 16 amino acids. Method: immunoSEQ multiplex PCR; TCRdb's copy keeps in-frame clones and lacks some. Among some 150,000 clones listed, just over 90% were seen once. Peripheral blood came from all dose cohorts at three timepoints. The chain employs TRBV4-1 and TRBJ1-6, with 9 bases aligning to TRBD1. The receptor was derived from an adult with an advanced solid tumor such as melanoma, head and neck, liver or kidney cancer. The source was CD4+ or CD8+ T cells sorted from blood, collected in a trial of the OX40 agonist ivuxolimab. CDR3 residues: CASRPGQGGLNSPLHF. In nucleotides, the CDR3 is TGCGCCAGCAGACCGGGACAGGGAGGTTTAAATTCACCCCTCCACTTT.